This entry features one T cell receptor beta chain sequence. Its antigen is currently unknown. The junction departs from the called germline gene at one end, perhaps through a read error. TCRdb reprocessed the 5' RACE reads with MiXCR, giving one entry per CDR3 protein. Of about 600,000 distinct CDR3 sequences in the sample, about 22% were seen once. The data belong to a study of T-cell memory formation after mild COVID-19. About the study: Clustering of TCRs was largely donor specific. Findings and limits, study-wide: A second wave of clones peaked on day 37, and their SARS-CoV-2 specificity went unconfirmed.

Input material: PBMCs or a T cell subset sorted from them (not recorded which). The clonotype comes from an adult woman who had mild COVID-19 (a few samples of this study predate the infection). Cell type and time point are not known.

CDR3: CSAREPAGGNQTQHF. Written as DNA, the CDR3 is TGCAGTGCTAGGGAACCCGCGGGCGGCAATCAGACCCAGCATTTT. The chain combines TRBV20-1 with TRBJ1-5; D is uncertain. CDR3 length equals 15 residues. From germline, CDR1 is DFQATT and CDR2 SNEGSKA (reference sequence).